This is a list of T cell receptor beta chains from one sample in a study of shared clonotypes between healthy human individuals. Method: immunoSEQ multiplex PCR; TCRdb's copy keeps in-frame clones and lacks some. The table records about 2.2 million clones, roughly 93% of them present only once. What was sequenced was naive CD8+ T cells from PBMCs. Every receptor here comes from a man younger than 35 in good health. Some clones in this sample may be carry-over from other donors' samples. CDR3s include the opening cysteine and the closing phenylalanine or tryptophan. D genes are given only for firm matches.

d_call | j_call | v_call | cdr3_aa | cdr3_nt
TRBD2 | TRBJ2-1 | TRBV14 | CASSHGTSGRSYNEQFF | TGTGCCAGCAGCCACGGGACTAGCGGTCGCTCCTACAATGAGCAGTTCTTC
TRBD2 | TRBJ2-7 | TRBV7-9 | CASSEGLALPYEQYF | TGTGCCAGCAGCGAAGGACTAGCGCTACCCTACGAGCAGTACTTC
TRBD2 | TRBJ2-2 | TRBV4-3 | CASSLRLAERNTGELFF | TGCGCCAGCAGCCTTCGACTAGCGGAGCGGAACACCGGGGAGCTGTTTTTT
- | TRBJ2-3 | TRBV7-9 | CASSFDGRTDTQYF | TGTGCCAGCAGCTTCGACGGGAGAACAGATACGCAGTATTTT
TRBD1 | TRBJ1-1 | TRBV5-5 | CASSTYLQGEAEAFF | TGTGCCAGCAGCACGTACCTGCAGGGGGAGGCTGAAGCTTTCTTT
- | TRBJ2-7 | TRBV7-8 | CASSPGIPYEQYF | TGTGCCAGCAGCCCGGGGATCCCCTACGAGCAGTACTTC
TRBD2 | TRBJ2-1 | TRBV15 | CATSREPSGSSEQFF | TGTGCCACCAGCAGGGAGCCTAGCGGGAGTAGTGAGCAGTTCTTC
- | TRBJ1-3 | TRBV10-3 | CAIMTAQVRGGSGNTIYF | TGTGCCATCATGACGGCCCAGGTGCGGGGGGGCTCTGGAAACACCATATATTTT
- | TRBJ2-2 | TRBV7-3 | CASSYPEGGDTGELFF | TGTGCCAGCAGCTACCCCGAGGGGGGGGACACCGGGGAGCTGTTTTTT
TRBD2 | TRBJ2-5 | TRBV5-4 | CASSPRGLAGQETQYF | TGTGCCAGCAGCCCCCGGGGCCTAGCGGGGCAAGAGACCCAGTACTTC
- | TRBJ1-1 | TRBV13 | CASSLGIPGWGKNTEAFF | TGTGCCAGCAGCTTAGGCATTCCGGGATGGGGAAAGAACACTGAAGCTTTCTTT